This T cell receptor beta chain was recovered during a study of regulatory T cells in long-lasting Graves disease. Study results and limitations: Possibly, accuracy suffered from the small sample size. Under persistent disease, TRBV28, TRBJ1-2 and TRBJ2-5 were used preferentially.

Researchers made TCR beta libraries by using iRepertoire HTBI primers and running Arm-PCR on CDR3 regions. TCRdb ran MiXCR on the multiplex PCR reads and lists one entry per CDR3 protein. The sample records fewer than 650,000 distinct CDR3 sequences, roughly 15% being singletons. Noted time point: newly diagnosed GD, antithyroid drugs for less than 3 months. PBMC-extracted RNA yielded the TCR library. The CDR3 runs to 18 residues. Germline lookup yields CDR1 MDHEN and CDR2 SYDVKM. Remarks on this clonotype: Its specificity is unknown. This may be a read error, as it is one base from a much larger clone.

These same records also appear under a second study, on T cells in Graves' hyperthyroidism and ophthalmopathy. As that report states: A model using 13 V-J features told ophthalmopathy apart from stable hyperthyroidism.

The chain joins TRBV28 to TRBJ2-1; 8 bases map to TRBD2. Sequenced material: peripheral blood mononuclear cells (PBMCs), taken at new diagnosis, from a patient treated with antithyroid drugs. The TCR originated in a young woman with Graves disease. The DNA for the CDR3 is TGTGCCAACAGTTGGTTCCCAGGATCGGGAGCGGGAGTCAATGAGCAGTTCTTC. Its translation: CANSWFPGSGAGVNEQFF.